This T cell receptor beta chain is from a study of T cells in Graves' hyperthyroidism and ophthalmopathy. For the study at large: Any treatment followed the collection of peripheral blood at initial diagnosis. Study observations and caveats: Among thyroid clonotypes expanded above 0.001, most also appeared in blood.

Clinical symptoms, serum thyroxine, TRAb, thyroid ultrasound and orbital computed tomography informed diagnoses. RNA transcripts provided the source from which TCR beta CDR3 regions were amplified. With the HTBI primer set, the TCR CDR3 went through a first round of RT-PCR. TCRdb passed the multiplex PCR reads through MiXCR, listing each CDR3 protein once. The sample holds hundreds of thousands of distinct CDR3 sequences, 20% seen once. V dropped 8 bases and J dropped 5 bases, with 12 bases sitting between them. This CDR3 region has 12 residues. Germline CDR1 is LGHDT and CDR2 is YNNKEL (reference sequence). This clonotype was counted a few times. The antigen remains unidentified.

The chain carries TRBV3-1 and TRBJ1-2; D is ambiguous. This TCR derives from a man aged 25-45 years with Graves' ophthalmopathy. Sample: blood. CDR3 coding DNA: TGTGCCAGCGGCTTAGCGGGATATGGCTACACCTTC. This translates into CASGLAGYGYTF.